The 15 T cell receptor beta chains presented below share a single source sample, sequenced in a study of T-cell memory formation after mild COVID-19. TCRdb recomputed calls from the 5' RACE reads with MiXCR, one row per CDR3 protein. The data show under 300,000 distinct CDR3 sequences, with about 17% seen just once and 3.5% held by the top ten. Sequenced material: PBMCs or a T cell subset sorted from them (not recorded which). Every receptor here comes from a man between 18 and 35 years old who had mild COVID-19 (a few samples of this study predate the infection). Cell type and time point are not known.

The chain couples TRBV2 to TRBJ2-3; D not certain. V was trimmed by 2 bases and J by 1 base, leaving 4 bases between them. This CDR3 is 13 amino acids long. Germline lookup yields CDR1 SNHLY and CDR2 FYNNEI. The CDR3 sequence: CASSELRTDTQYF. In DNA form, the CDR3 reads TGTGCCAGCAGTGAACTGCGCACAGATACGCAGTATTTT.

This clonotype was detected ten times or more. The chain carries TRBV29-1 and TRBJ2-2; no reliable D call. This CDR3 has 13 amino acids. CDR1 and CDR2 (germline): SQVTM, ANQGSEA. The CDR3 protein is CSGWKVNTGELFF. The CDR3 nucleotides read TGCAGTGGATGGAAGGTGAACACCGGGGAGCTGTTTTTT.

The chain employs TRBV5-1 and TRBJ2-5, with D perhaps TRBD2 (6 bases). The CDR3 loop spans 15 amino acids. Per the germline V gene, CDR1 is SGHRS and CDR2 is YFSETQ. V lost 5 bases and J lost 1, with 15 bases in between. CDR3 sequence reads: CASRPRLVFQETQYF. CDR3 in DNA: TGCGCCAGCAGACCCCGACTAGTTTTCCAAGAGACCCAGTACTTC.

The chain employs TRBV11-2 and TRBJ2-3; either TRBD1 or TRBD2 may fit D (5 bases each). This CDR3 is 14 amino acids long. V lost 4 bases and J 2 bases, leaving 10 bases between the germline ends. Germline CDR1 is SGHAT and CDR2 is FQNNGV. This CDR3 is CASSSRGTTDTQYF. The CDR3 region has the DNA TGTGCCAGCAGCTCCCGGGGCACCACAGATACGCAGTATTTT.

The V call is TRBV7-9, the J call TRBJ1-2, with no clear D. Germline values: CDR1 SEHNR, CDR2 FQNEAQ (reference sequence). The CDR3 runs to 14 residues. V lost 5 bases, J lost 4 bases, and 14 bases lay in between. The CDR3 coding sequence is TGTGCCAGCAGCCGACGGGAGGGAGGCTATGGCTACACCTTC. It encodes CASSRREGGYGYTF.

The chain uses TRBV28 and TRBJ2-7, with D possibly being TRBD1 or TRBD2 (7 bases each). Germline CDR1 and CDR2: MDHEN and SYDVKM. Between the trimmed V and J ends, which lost 7 bases and 3 bases, there was a span of 16 bases. The CDR3 covers 14 residues. The CDR3 DNA reads TGTGCCAGCACCCAGGGGGGGACCCTCTACGAGCAGTACGTC. Translation: CASTQGGTLYEQYV.

This chain uses TRBV12-3 or TRBV12-4 with TRBJ1-5; 8 bases line up with TRBD1. The CDR3 covers 15 residues. With V trimmed by 5 bases and J by 4 bases, 7 bases remained unmatched. The CDR3 spells CASSHGTGLNQPQHF. CDR3 coding DNA: TGTGCCAGCAGTCACGGGACAGGACTGAATCAGCCCCAGCATTTT.

This clonotype was observed a few times. V gene TRBV7-9 combines with J gene TRBJ2-3; D is uncertain. Germline V gene lookup returns CDR1 SEHNR and CDR2 FQNEAQ (reference sequence). V lost 5 bases, J lost 1 base, and 13 bases lay in between. This CDR3 is built from 15 residues. The CDR3 here is CASSRTLGGTDTQYF. The CDR3 bases are TGTGCCAGCAGCCGTACACTGGGTGGCACAGATACGCAGTATTTT.

This sequence joins TRBV18 and TRBJ1-1; possible D gene TRBD1, 6 bases. Germline loops: CDR1 KGHSH, CDR2 LQKENI. The CDR3 consists of 13 residues. V lost 6 bases, J lost 10 bases, and 18 bases lay in between. The CDR3 region is CASSPTEGERAFF. CDR3 coding DNA: TGTGCCAGCTCTCCCACCGAGGGGGAGCGAGCTTTCTTT.

CDR3 in amino acids: CASSTGVETQYF. The CDR3 DNA reads as TGTGCCAGCAGTACAGGGGTAGAGACCCAGTACTTC. The rearrangement links TRBV2 to TRBJ2-5, with 7 bases identical to TRBD1. The germline gives CDR1 SNHLY, CDR2 FYNNEI. This CDR3 has 12 residues. The V segment lost 5 bases and the J segment 4 bases; nucleotides outside the gene matches: 1.

This clonotype was counted a few times. The rearrangement joins TRBV7-3 to TRBJ1-1; the D gene is possibly TRBD1 (6 bases). The germline gives CDR1 SGHTA, CDR2 FQGTGA. Trimming shortened V by 8 bases and J by 4 bases, and 20 bases separated the two germline ends. This CDR3 has 15 amino acids. The CDR3 sequence: CASVPGGAKGTEAFF. CDR3 nucleotide sequence: TGTGCCAGCGTCCCGGGGGGGGCGAAGGGCACTGAAGCTTTCTTT. Complete variable domain (other parts from reference TRBV7-3 and TRBJ1-1): GAGVSQTPSNKVTEKGKYVELRCDPISGHTALYWYRQSLGQGPEFLIYFQGTGAADDSGLPNDRFFAVRPEGSVSTLKIQRTERGDSAVYLCASVPGGAKGTEAFFGQGTRLTVV.

The chain joins TRBV3-1 to TRBJ1-2; possibly TRBD1 for D (6 bases). The V end was cut by 2 bases, the J end by 6 bases, with 10 bases between. Germline CDR1 reads LGHDT; CDR2 reads YNNKEL (reference sequence). This CDR3 is built from 13 residues. DNA for the CDR3: TGTGCCAGCAGCCAAAGGGGGGCCGATGGCTACACCTTC. Protein product: CASSQRGADGYTF.

This chain uses TRBV11-2 with TRBJ1-3; 7 bases agree with TRBD1. The V gene end was trimmed by 8 bases and the J gene end by 2 bases; junction bases not matched to a gene: 9. Germline assignment: CDR1 SGHAT and CDR2 FQNNGV. The CDR3 length is 15 residues. CDR3 loop: CASGYTGTAGNTIYF. The CDR3 DNA reads TGTGCCAGCGGATACACCGGGACAGCTGGAAACACCATATATTTT. The full variable domain, with the rest looked up from reference TRBV11-2 and TRBJ1-3, is EAGVAQSPRYKIIEKRQSVAFWCNPISGHATLYWYQQILGQGPKLLIQFQNNGVVDDSQLPKDRFSAERLKGVDSTLKIQPAKLEDSAVYLCASGYTGTAGNTIYFGEGSWLTVV.

At least ten counts were recorded for this clonotype. This chain uses TRBV20-1 with TRBJ2-5, with a weak D call TRBD1 (6 bases). The CDR3 runs 14 residues. Trimming stripped 6 bases from V and 4 bases from J, with 18 bases between. Germline V CDR1 and CDR2: DFQATT, SNEGSKA (reference sequence). CDR3 sequence (DNA): TGCAGTGCCGAACCCGGGACACAGGGAGAGACCCAGTACTTC. It yields the protein CSAEPGTQGETQYF.

The chain employs TRBV5-1 and TRBJ2-1, with TRBD2 identical over 10 bases. Germline V gene lookup returns CDR1 SGHRS and CDR2 YFSETQ. This CDR3 has 16 amino acids. V shed 7 bases and J 0 bases; nucleotides not matched to a gene: 7. CDR3 residues: CASVGSGGSSYNEQFF. As DNA, the CDR3 is TGCGCCAGCGTTGGTAGCGGGGGGAGCTCCTACAATGAGCAGTTCTTC.